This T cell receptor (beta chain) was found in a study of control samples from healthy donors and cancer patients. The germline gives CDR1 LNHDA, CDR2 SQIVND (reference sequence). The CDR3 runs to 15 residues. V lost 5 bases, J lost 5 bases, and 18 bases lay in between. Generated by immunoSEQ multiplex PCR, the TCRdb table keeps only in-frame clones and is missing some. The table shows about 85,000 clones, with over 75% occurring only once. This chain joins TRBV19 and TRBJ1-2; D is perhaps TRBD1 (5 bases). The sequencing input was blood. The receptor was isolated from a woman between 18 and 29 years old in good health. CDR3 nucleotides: TGTGCCAGTAGTGTTGGCCAGGGATCGTTGTATGGCTACACCTTC. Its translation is CASSVGQGSLYGYTF. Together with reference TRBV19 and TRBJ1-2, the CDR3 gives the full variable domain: DGGITQSPKYLFRKEGQNVTLSCEQNLNHDAMYWYRQDPGQGLRLIYYSQIVNDFQKGDIAEGYSVSREKKESFPLTVTSAQKNPTAFYLCASSVGQGSLYGYTFGSGTRLTVV.